This section outlines one T cell receptor (beta chain) sequence together with its context. What it recognizes is unknown. The data are from a study of blood T cells in healthy people across ages. Study results and caveats: Observed TCR beta diversity showed a strong correlation with the percentage of naive T cells as measured by flow cytometry.

This CDR3 contains 15 residues. V was cut by 1 base and J by 1 base, with 11 bases left in between. In germline, CDR1 is SGHRS, CDR2 YFSETQ. The second PCR ran roughly 7 to 12 cycles with a sample-barcoded 5' primer and J-beta primers. TCRdb called the 5' RACE reads again in MiXCR, with one record for every CDR3 protein. The table lists 600,000 to 900,000 distinct CDR3 sequences, roughly 24% of them singletons, with 2.5% to 3.5% in the top ten. These same records also appear under a second study, on T cells of mothers and their children.

This chain links TRBV5-1 with TRBJ1-2; D is ambiguous. Sequencing was carried out using blood. The TCR sequence derives from a boy younger than 18 in good health. Here the CDR3 reads CASSLSLEGNYGYTF. CDR3 sequence (DNA): TGCGCCAGCAGCTTGAGCCTGGAGGGTAACTATGGCTACACCTTC.